These 21 T cell receptor beta chains originate from one sample sequenced in a study of siplizumab effects on memory and regulatory T cells. Clones were read by immunoSEQ multiplex PCR, and TCRdb kept only the in-frame ones, dropping some. The table records about 120,000 clones, just under 95% of them present only once. The specimen sequenced was non-Treg CD4+ T cells sorted from blood. These receptors were taken from a human donor in good health.

The J gene is TRBJ1-1, the V gene TRBV10-1; D unclear. Germline V gene sequence: CDR1 WNHNN, CDR2 SYGVQD (reference sequence). The CDR3 spans 12 residues. Deletions cut 5 bases from V and 7 bases from J, with 11 bases between. CDR3 amino acids: CASSFTDGEAFF. The CDR3 DNA reads as TGCGCCAGCAGTTTTACGGACGGTGAAGCTTTCTTT.

The chain is built from TRBV10-2 and TRBJ1-6; D possibly corresponds to TRBD1 (6 bases). CDR3 length: 17 residues. Germline V lookup: CDR1 WSHSY, CDR2 SAAADI. Trimming shortened V by 3 bases and J by 8 bases, and 20 bases separated the two germline ends. In nucleotides, the CDR3 is TGCGCCAGCAGTGACTCGAGGTTATGGGGGGGCGATTCACCCCTCCACTTT. It yields the protein CASSDSRLWGGDSPLHF.

This chain joins TRBV2 and TRBJ2-1; 11 bases agree with TRBD2. Germline CDR1 is SNHLY and CDR2 is FYNNEI. Unmatched junction bases numbered 6, after V lost 6 bases and J lost 8 bases. CDR3 length: 14 residues. As DNA, the CDR3 is TGTGCCAGCAGACCGACTAGCGGGGTCGATGAGCAGTTCTTC. It encodes CASRPTSGVDEQFF.

Comment on this clone: Other DNA sequences of this sample code for an identical CDR3. The V gene is TRBV7-3, the J gene TRBJ1-1; D is possibly TRBD1 (6 bases). The CDR3 runs to 14 residues. Germline assignment: CDR1 SGHTA and CDR2 FQGTGA. Trimming cost V 5 bases and J 1 base, with 11 bases left between them. In DNA, the CDR3 is TGTGCCAGCAGCCTACAGGGAGGGAACACTGAAGCTTTCTTT. It codes for CASSLQGGNTEAFF.

The chain has TRBV18 and TRBJ1-4; no reliable D call. This CDR3 spans 13 amino acids. The V and J ends lost 6 bases and 7 bases respectively, with 12 bases between them. Germline CDR1 KGHSH, CDR2 LQKENI. The CDR3 sequence: CASSEMPREKLFF. Here the CDR3 DNA reads TGTGCCAGCTCGGAGATGCCACGTGAAAAACTGTTTTTT.

The gene calls are TRBV7-6 and TRBJ2-7; D is unclear. CDR3 length equals 15 residues. Germline-derived CDR1 and CDR2 are SGHVS and FNYEAQ. V dropped 1 base and J dropped 0 bases, with 10 bases sitting between them. The CDR3 loop is CASSLGKLSSYEQYF. CDR3 sequence (DNA): TGTGCCAGCAGCTTAGGCAAGTTAAGCTCCTACGAGCAGTACTTC. The whole variable domain, remainder taken from reference TRBV7-6 and TRBJ2-7, is GAGVSQSPRYKVTKRGQDVALRCDPISGHVSLYWYRQALGQGPEFLTYFNYEAQQDKSGLPNDRFSAERPEGSISTLTIQRTEQRDSAMYRCASSLGKLSSYEQYFGPGTRLTVT.

The rearrangement joins TRBV5-1 to TRBJ1-3; 7 bases are shared with TRBD1. V lost 3 bases and J lost 2; bases outside the gene matches: 2. The CDR3 runs to 14 residues. Germline assignment: CDR1 SGHRS and CDR2 YFSETQ. CDR3 nucleotide sequence: TGCGCCAGCAGCTATGGGACAGCTGGAAACACCATATATTTT. Protein sequence: CASSYGTAGNTIYF.

This clone was detected once. J is TRBJ1-6 and V is TRBV9; 9 bases fit TRBD1. Germline CDR1 and CDR2: SGDLS and YYNGEE. V shed 3 bases and J 7 bases; nucleotides not matched to a gene: 5. The CDR3 length is 15 residues. CDR3 DNA: TGTGCCAGCAGCGATGGGACAGGGAAAAATTCACCCCTCCACTTT. It encodes CASSDGTGKNSPLHF.

The chain uses TRBV30 and TRBJ2-1; D may correspond to TRBD1 or TRBD2 (6 bases each). Trimming left V 0 bases short and J 10 bases short, with 13 bases between. Per the germline V gene, CDR1 is GTSNPN and CDR2 is SVGIG (reference sequence). This CDR3 has 13 residues. The CDR3 bases are TGTGCCTGGAGTGTACAGGGCGGGGAGGAGCAGTTCTTC. This gives the protein CAWSVQGGEEQFF. Supplemented by reference TRBV30 and TRBJ2-1, the full variable domain reads SQTIHQWPATLVQPVGSPLSLECTVEGTSNPNLYWYRQAAGRGLQLLFYSVGIGQISSEVPQNLSASRPQDRQFILSSKKLLLSDSGFYLCAWSVQGGEEQFFGPGTRLTVL.

V is TRBV2 and J is TRBJ1-2, with D hard to call. CDR1 and CDR2 from the germline V gene are SNHLY and FYNNEI. V lost 6 bases and J 8 bases, leaving 13 bases between the germline ends. The CDR3 is 12 residues long. The CDR3 nucleotides read TGTGCCAGCAGGCAAGGTTCGTGGGGCTACACCTTC. Its translation: CASRQGSWGYTF.

This clone was counted a single time. This chain joins TRBV5-1 and TRBJ1-2; TRBD1 might be the D (5 bases). V lost 0 bases and J lost 6, with 6 bases in between. The germline V gene encodes CDR1 SGHRS and CDR2 YFSETQ. The length of the CDR3 is 12 residues. In nucleotides, the CDR3 is TGCGCCAGCAGCTTGGGAGGGGATGGCTACACCTTC. Its translation: CASSLGGDGYTF.

The chain is built from TRBV23-1 and TRBJ1-1, with D maybe TRBD1 (6 bases). TRBV23-1 qualifies as an ORF whose function is uncertain. The CDR3 is 17 amino acids. V lost 0 bases and J lost 1, with 15 bases in between. CDR3 amino acids: CASSQSLGGAGNTEAFF. CDR3 bases: TGCGCCAGCAGTCAATCGCTCGGGGGCGCGGGGAACACTGAAGCTTTCTTT.

The chain uses TRBV6-6 and TRBJ2-5; 12 bases line up with TRBD2. Germline CDR1 reads MNHNY; CDR2 reads SVGAGI (reference sequence). Trimming took 9 bases from V and 6 from J; bases not matched to a gene: 8. The CDR3 length is 14 residues. CDR3 residues: CASTLAGGPKTQYF. CDR3 coding DNA: TGTGCCAGTACCCTAGCGGGGGGGCCGAAGACCCAGTACTTC.

On this clone: Different DNA sequences within this sample yield the same CDR3. The rearrangement uses TRBV15 and TRBJ1-5, with D hard to call. Germline V CDR1 and CDR2: LNHNV, YYDKDF (reference sequence). The CDR3 extends over 14 amino acids. V was pared by 1 base and J by 3 bases, with 7 bases between. The CDR3 DNA is TGTGCCACCAGCAGAGGACAAGTCAATCAGCCCCAGCATTTT. This encodes CATSRGQVNQPQHF.

The chain combines TRBV7-2 with TRBJ1-2, with a possible D match to TRBD1 (6 bases). This CDR3 is 14 amino acids long. Germline V gives CDR1 SGHTA, CDR2 FQGNSA. V was clipped by 3 bases and J by 3 bases, with 11 bases between them. CDR3 protein: CASSFLGQYYGYTF. The CDR3, as DNA: TGTGCCAGCAGCTTCTTAGGACAGTACTATGGCTACACCTTC.

The V call is TRBV4-1, the J call TRBJ2-5, with D tentatively TRBD1 or TRBD2 (6 bases each). The CDR3 is 15 amino acids. Germline V CDR1 and CDR2: MGHRA, YSYEKL. V lost 3 bases and J 1 base, leaving 12 bases between the germline ends. For the CDR3, the DNA is TGCGCCAGCAGCCATCCGGGGGCCTCCCAAGAGACCCAGTACTTC. Translating gives CASSHPGASQETQYF.

The J gene is TRBJ2-3, the V gene TRBV6-5, with 8 bases that match TRBD1. J gave up 4 bases and V 6 bases, and 6 bases lay outside the gene matches. CDR3 length: 14 amino acids. Germline CDR1 reads MNHEY; CDR2 reads SVGAGI. CDR3 sequence reads: CASRNRGSPDTQYF. The CDR3 bases are TGTGCCAGCAGGAACAGGGGGAGCCCAGATACGCAGTATTTT.

The chain joins TRBV5-1 to TRBJ1-4; weak D call: TRBD1 (5 bases). The CDR3 is 14 residues long. Trimming pared 2 bases from V and 7 bases from J, leaving 12 bases between. Germline lookup yields CDR1 SGHRS and CDR2 YFSETQ. DNA of the CDR3: TGCGCCAGCAGCTTCAGGGAAGAGGGTGAAAAACTGTTTTTT. This gives the protein CASSFREEGEKLFF.

J is TRBJ1-1 and V is TRBV6-5; no definite D call. V lost 4 bases to trimming and J lost 0 bases, with 9 bases between them. Germline V lookup: CDR1 MNHEY, CDR2 SVGAGI. The CDR3 is 14 residues long. The CDR3 coding sequence is TGTGCCAGCAGTTCGGGAGGCTTGAACACTGAAGCTTTCTTT. This codes for CASSSGGLNTEAFF.

The CDR3 loop is CASSPGVGGTDTQYF. The CDR3 DNA is TGTGCCAGCTCACCAGGAGTAGGAGGGACAGATACGCAGTATTTT. This chain joins TRBV18 and TRBJ2-3, with D tentatively TRBD2 (6 bases). CDR1 and CDR2 (germline): KGHSH, LQKENI. The CDR3 totals 15 residues. V lost 2 bases and J 3 bases, leaving 12 bases between the germline ends.

The gene calls are TRBV2 and TRBJ1-1; 7 nucleotides agree with TRBD1. The CDR3 is 11 residues long. J was trimmed by 6 bases and V by 7 bases; bases with no gene match: 2. Germline values: CDR1 SNHLY, CDR2 FYNNEI. In nucleotides, the CDR3 is TGTGCCAGCAAACAGGGGTCTGAAGCTTTCTTT. Its translation: CASKQGSEAFF.